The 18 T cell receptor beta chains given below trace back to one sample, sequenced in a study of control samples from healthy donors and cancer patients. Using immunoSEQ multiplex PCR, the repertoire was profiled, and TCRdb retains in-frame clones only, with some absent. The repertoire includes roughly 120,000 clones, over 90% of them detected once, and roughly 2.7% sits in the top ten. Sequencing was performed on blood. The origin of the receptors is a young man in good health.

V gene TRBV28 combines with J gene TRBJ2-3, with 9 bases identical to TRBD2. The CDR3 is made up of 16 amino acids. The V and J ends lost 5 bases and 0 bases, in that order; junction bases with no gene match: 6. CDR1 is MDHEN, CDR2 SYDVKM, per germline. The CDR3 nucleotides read TGTGCCAGCAGTCCGGTGCGGGGGGGTAGCACAGATACGCAGTATTTT. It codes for CASSPVRGGSTDTQYF.

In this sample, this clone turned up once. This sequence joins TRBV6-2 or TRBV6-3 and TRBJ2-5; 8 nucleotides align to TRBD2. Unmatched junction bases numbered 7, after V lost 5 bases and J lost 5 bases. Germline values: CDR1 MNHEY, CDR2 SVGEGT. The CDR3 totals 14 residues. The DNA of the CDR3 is TGTGCCAGCAGTGATTCGGGGGGGGCTGAGACCCAGTACTTC. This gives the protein CASSDSGGAETQYF.

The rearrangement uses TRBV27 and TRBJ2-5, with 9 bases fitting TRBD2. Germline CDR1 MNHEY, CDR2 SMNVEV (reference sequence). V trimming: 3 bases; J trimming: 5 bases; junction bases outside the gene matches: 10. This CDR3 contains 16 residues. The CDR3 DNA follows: TGTGCCAGCAGTTTCGTGGCGGGGGGGCCACGGGAGACCCAGTACTTC. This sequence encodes CASSFVAGGPRETQYF.

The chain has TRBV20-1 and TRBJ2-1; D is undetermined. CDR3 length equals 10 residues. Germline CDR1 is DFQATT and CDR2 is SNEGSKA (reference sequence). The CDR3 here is CRPLYNEQFF. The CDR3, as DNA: TGCAGGCCCCTATACAATGAGCAGTTCTTC.

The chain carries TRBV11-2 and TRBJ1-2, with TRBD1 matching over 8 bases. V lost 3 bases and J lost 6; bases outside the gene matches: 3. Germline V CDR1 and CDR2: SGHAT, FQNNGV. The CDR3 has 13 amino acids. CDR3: CASSFGQGNGYTF. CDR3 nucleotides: TGTGCCAGCAGCTTCGGACAGGGTAATGGCTACACCTTC.

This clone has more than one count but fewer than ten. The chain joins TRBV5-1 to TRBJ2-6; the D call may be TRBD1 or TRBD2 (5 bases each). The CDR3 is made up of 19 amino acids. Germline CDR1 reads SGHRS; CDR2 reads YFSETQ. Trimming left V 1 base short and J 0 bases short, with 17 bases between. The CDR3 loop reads CASSLTWGTKGSGANVLTF. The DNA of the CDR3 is TGCGCCAGCAGCTTGACCTGGGGGACGAAAGGCTCTGGGGCCAACGTCCTGACTTTC.

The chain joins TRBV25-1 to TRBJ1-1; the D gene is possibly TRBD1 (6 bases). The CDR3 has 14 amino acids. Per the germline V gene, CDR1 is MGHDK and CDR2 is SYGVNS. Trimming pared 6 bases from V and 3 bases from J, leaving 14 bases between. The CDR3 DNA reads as TGTGCCAGCAGGACAGGACAGCGGGACACTGAAGCTTTCTTT. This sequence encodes CASRTGQRDTEAFF. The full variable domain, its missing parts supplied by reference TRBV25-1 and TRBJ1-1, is EADIYQTPRYLVIGTGKKITLECSQTMGHDKMYWYQQDPGMELHLIHYSYGVNSTEKGDLSSESTVSRIRTEHFPLTLESARPSHTSQYLCASRTGQRDTEAFFGQGTRLTVV.

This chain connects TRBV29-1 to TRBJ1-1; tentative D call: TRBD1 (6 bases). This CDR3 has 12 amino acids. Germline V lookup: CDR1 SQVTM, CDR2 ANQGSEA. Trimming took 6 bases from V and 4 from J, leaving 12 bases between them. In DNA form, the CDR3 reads TGCAGCGTATGGGGAGGGGGCACTGAAGCTTTCTTT. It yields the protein CSVWGGGTEAFF.

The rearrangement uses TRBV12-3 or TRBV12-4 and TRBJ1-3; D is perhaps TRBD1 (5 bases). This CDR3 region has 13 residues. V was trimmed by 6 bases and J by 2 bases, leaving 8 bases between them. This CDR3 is CASSRTTGNTIYF. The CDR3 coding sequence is TGTGCCAGCAGCCGGACAACTGGAAACACCATATATTTT.

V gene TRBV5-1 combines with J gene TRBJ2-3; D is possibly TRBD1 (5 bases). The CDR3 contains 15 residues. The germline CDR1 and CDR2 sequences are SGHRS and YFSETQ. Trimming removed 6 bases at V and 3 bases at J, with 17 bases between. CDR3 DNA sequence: TGCGCCAGCATGAGCGCAGGGTCGGTTACAGATACGCAGTATTTT. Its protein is CASMSAGSVTDTQYF.

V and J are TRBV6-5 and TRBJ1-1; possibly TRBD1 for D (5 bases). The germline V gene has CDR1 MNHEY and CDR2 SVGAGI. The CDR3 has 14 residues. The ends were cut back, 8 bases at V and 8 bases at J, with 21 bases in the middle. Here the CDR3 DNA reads TGTGCCAGCTGCGTGACAGAGGTTGGTGGGGAAGCTTTCTTT. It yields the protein CASCVTEVGGEAFF.

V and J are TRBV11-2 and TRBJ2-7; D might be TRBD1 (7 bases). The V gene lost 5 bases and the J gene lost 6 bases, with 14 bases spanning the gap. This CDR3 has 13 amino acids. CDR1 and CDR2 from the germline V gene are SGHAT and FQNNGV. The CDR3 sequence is CASSTNRGGEQYV. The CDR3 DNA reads TGTGCCAGCAGCACCAACAGGGGAGGCGAGCAGTACGTC.

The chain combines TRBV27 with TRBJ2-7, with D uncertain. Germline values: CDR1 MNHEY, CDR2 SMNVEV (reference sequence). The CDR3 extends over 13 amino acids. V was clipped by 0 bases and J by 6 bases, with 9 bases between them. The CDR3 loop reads CASSLSLLGEQYF. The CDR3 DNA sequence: TGTGCCAGCAGTTTATCGCTATTAGGCGAGCAGTACTTC.

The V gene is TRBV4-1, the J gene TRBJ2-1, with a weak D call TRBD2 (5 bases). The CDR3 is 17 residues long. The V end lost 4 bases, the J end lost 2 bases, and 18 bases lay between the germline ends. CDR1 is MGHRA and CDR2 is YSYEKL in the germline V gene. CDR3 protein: CASSPPRGSATYNEQFF. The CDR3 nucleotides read TGCGCCAGCAGCCCACCCCGAGGGTCCGCGACCTACAATGAGCAGTTCTTC.

The CDR3, as DNA: TGTGCCACCAGTGTAGGGACAGGGTTTAATCAGCCCCAGCATTTT. Translated: CATSVGTGFNQPQHF. V and J are TRBV24-1 and TRBJ1-5, with 9 bases matching TRBD1. The junction had 5 bases not matched to a gene; V was cut back by 5 bases and J by 4 bases. The germline gives CDR1 KGHDR, CDR2 SFDVKD. This CDR3 comprises 15 residues.

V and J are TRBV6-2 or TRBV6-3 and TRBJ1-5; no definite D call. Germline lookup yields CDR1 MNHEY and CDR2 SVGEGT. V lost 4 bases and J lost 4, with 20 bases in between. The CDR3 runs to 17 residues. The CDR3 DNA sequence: TGTGCCAGCAGTTCTCACAGTCTATTCCCTGCGAATCAGCCCCAGCATTTT. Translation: CASSSHSLFPANQPQHF.

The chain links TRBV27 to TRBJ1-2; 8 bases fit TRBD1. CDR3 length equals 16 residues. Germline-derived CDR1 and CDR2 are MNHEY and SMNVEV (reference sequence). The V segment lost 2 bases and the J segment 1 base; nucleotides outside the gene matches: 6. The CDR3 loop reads CASSLLAGGLNYGYTF. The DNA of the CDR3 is TGTGCCAGCAGTTTACTTGCAGGGGGCCTTAACTATGGCTACACCTTC.

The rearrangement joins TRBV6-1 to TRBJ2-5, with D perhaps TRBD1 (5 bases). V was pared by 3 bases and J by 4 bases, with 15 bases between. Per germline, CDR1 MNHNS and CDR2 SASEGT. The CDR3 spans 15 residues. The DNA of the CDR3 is TGTGCCAGCAGTGAGTTGAGTCAGGGTATAGAGACCCAGTACTTC. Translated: CASSELSQGIETQYF.